These 22 T cell receptor beta chains were all obtained from the same sample, sequenced in a study of CD8+ T cells in alopecia areata (dated by TCRdb to 2017 to 2018). The sample's time point label is to be understood as: 20 to 30 weeks on oral tofacitinib. The meaning of the sample's treatment or condition label: oral pan-JAK inhibitor, 5-10 mg twice daily. Library construction relied on the immunoSEQ multiplex PCR assay. RNA was extracted from all samples and reverse transcribed into cDNA, which served as template for TCR sequencing. TCRdb holds this immuneACCESS table with in-frame rearrangements only. Some clones are missing; in checked studies, unresolved V genes explain under half, and the rest has no known cause. This sample lists some 88,000 clones; roughly 40% were detected once. The top ten hold roughly 18% of the sample. This specimen was CD8+ T cells sorted from blood, taken at week 24, from a patient treated with tofacitinib. The receptors shown here come from a human donor with alopecia areata.

This clone has just a few counts. This chain uses TRBV29-1 with TRBJ1-1; the D is unclear. The CDR3 sequence is 12 residues long. Germline loops: CDR1 SQVTM, CDR2 ANQGSEA. Trimming removed 5 bases at V and 3 bases at J, with 10 bases between. CDR3 protein: CSVLGLDTEAFF. The CDR3 region has the DNA TGCAGCGTTCTCGGGTTGGACACTGAAGCTTTCTTT.

This clone has a single count. V usage is TRBV9 and J usage is TRBJ2-1; weak D call: TRBD1 (6 bases). V lost 4 bases and J lost 5, with 16 bases in between. The CDR3 is 15 amino acids. CDR1 and CDR2 (germline): SGDLS, YYNGEE. CDR3 sequence (DNA): TGTGCCAGCAGCAAATACAGGGTAATCAACAATGAGCAGTTCTTC. It translates to CASSKYRVINNEQFF.

Points on this clone: At the DNA level, this CDR3 is encoded by other sequences in the same sample as well. The V call is TRBV27, the J call TRBJ2-7, with D hard to call. This CDR3 is 13 amino acids long. Germline V gives CDR1 MNHEY, CDR2 SMNVEV (reference sequence). The germline V and J ends were trimmed by 2 bases and 2 bases, with 7 bases remaining between them. The CDR3 DNA sequence: TGTGCCAGCAGTTTAGGCCCGACCTACGAGCAGTACTTC. It yields the protein CASSLGPTYEQYF.

This clone was seen only once. CDR3 sequence: CASSLDWTSEQLTDTQYF. As DNA, the CDR3 is TGTGCCAGCAGCTTAGATTGGACTAGCGAACAACTCACAGATACGCAGTATTTT. The V call is TRBV7-9, the J call TRBJ2-3, with 9 bases that match TRBD2. Per germline, CDR1 SEHNR and CDR2 FQNEAQ (reference sequence). Germline trimming cut 1 base from V and 2 bases from J; bases unmatched to any gene: 10. This CDR3 is 18 amino acids long.

This clone occurred a few times. V gene TRBV30 combines with J gene TRBJ1-1; D might be TRBD1 (5 bases). V dropped 7 bases and J dropped 7 bases, with 22 bases sitting between them. Germline-derived CDR1 and CDR2 are GTSNPN and SVGIG (reference sequence). The CDR3 sequence is 14 residues long. CDR3 DNA: TGTGCCTTAAACATGGGACCAGCGGACGTTGAAGCTTTCTTT. This encodes CALNMGPADVEAFF.

The rearrangement uses TRBV6-1 and TRBJ2-7, with D unresolved. CDR3 size: 15 residues. Germline CDR1 and CDR2: MNHNS and SASEGT. Trimming removed 2 bases at V and 0 bases at J, with 11 bases between. CDR3 region: CASSERVIGSYEQYF. The CDR3 DNA reads as TGTGCCAGCAGTGAACGTGTAATCGGCTCCTACGAGCAGTACTTC.

The rearrangement uses TRBV29-1 and TRBJ2-1; D is undetermined. The germline V and J ends were trimmed by 3 bases and 9 bases, with 12 bases remaining between them. Per the germline V gene, CDR1 is SQVTM and CDR2 is ANQGSEA. The CDR3 loop spans 12 amino acids. The CDR3 loop is CSVDSSVREQFF. The CDR3 DNA reads TGCAGCGTTGATTCCTCCGTTCGTGAGCAGTTCTTC.

This chain links TRBV5-1 with TRBJ1-1, with D hard to call. V shed 0 bases and J shed 0 bases, with 12 bases lying between them. Germline CDR1 is SGHRS and CDR2 is YFSETQ. CDR3 length: 16 amino acids. The CDR3 loop is CASSLGHQVMNTEAFF. In nucleotides, the CDR3 is TGCGCCAGCAGCTTGGGGCACCAAGTTATGAACACTGAAGCTTTCTTT.

The gene calls are TRBV9 and TRBJ2-7; D remains ambiguous. Deletions cut 7 bases from V and 0 bases from J, with 14 bases between. CDR1 and CDR2 from the germline V gene are SGDLS and YYNGEE. The CDR3 is 14 residues long. In nucleotides, the CDR3 is TGTGCCAGCGGAGAACAATCCACCTCCTACGAGCAGTACTTC. Translation gives CASGEQSTSYEQYF.

A few counts support this clone. CDR3 in DNA: TGTGCCAGCAGCCAAGTCGCATTGAGCTCTGAAGCTTTCTTT. This codes for CASSQVALSSEAFF. J is TRBJ1-1 and V is TRBV14; D is unresolved. This CDR3 region has 14 residues. V shed 1 base and J shed 6 bases, with 12 bases lying between them. CDR1 and CDR2 (germline): SGHDN, FVKESK.

This clone was seen only once. CDR3 in amino acids: CASSSRLAGESEQFF. The CDR3, as DNA: TGTGCCAGCAGCTCTCGACTAGCGGGAGAGTCTGAGCAGTTCTTC. The chain recombines TRBV4-2 with TRBJ2-1; 12 bases are a match to TRBD2. The CDR3 totals 15 residues. CDR1 is LGHNA and CDR2 is YNFKEQ in the germline V gene. The J segment lost 9 bases and the V segment lost 5 bases, leaving 8 bases of the junction unmatched.

This chain connects TRBV9 to TRBJ2-2; 11 nucleotides agree with TRBD1. After removal of 3 bases from V and 7 bases from J, the junction contained 5 bases not matched to a gene. Germline loops: CDR1 SGDLS, CDR2 YYNGEE. The CDR3 sequence is 15 residues long. CDR3: CASSDWTGGGGELFF. The CDR3 DNA reads as TGTGCCAGCAGCGACTGGACAGGGGGCGGCGGGGAGCTGTTTTTT.

The DNA of the CDR3 is TGTGCCAGTAGTATCCCCTGGGAAGAGGGGTCCACTGAAGCTTTCTTT. Translation gives CASSIPWEEGSTEAFF. The rearrangement joins TRBV19 to TRBJ1-1, with D perhaps TRBD1 (5 bases). The CDR3 covers 16 residues. V gave up 3 bases and J gave up 4 bases, with 18 bases separating them. CDR1 is LNHDA, CDR2 SQIVND, per germline (reference sequence).

The V call is TRBV9, the J call TRBJ1-1; D is unclear. Germline V CDR1 and CDR2: SGDLS, YYNGEE. The CDR3 is 15 amino acids. The V end lost 5 bases, the J end lost 6 bases, and 20 bases lay between the germline ends. CDR3 in DNA: TGTGCCAGCAGTCTATTAGGGCAGACGGAGGCTGAAGCTTTCTTT. Amino acid sequence: CASSLLGQTEAEAFF. The variable domain in full, with the rest retrieved from reference TRBV9 and TRBJ1-1, is DSGVTQTPKHLITATGQRVTLRCSPRSGDLSVYWYQQSLDQGLQFLIQYYNGEERAKGNILERFSAQQFPDLHSELNLSSLELGDSALYFCASSLLGQTEAEAFFGQGTRLTVV.

The chain uses TRBV4-3 and TRBJ2-1, with TRBD2 matching over 10 bases. CDR3 length: 17 residues. After removal of 1 base from V and 2 bases from J, the junction contained 5 bases not matched to a gene. CDR1 LGHNA and CDR2 YSLEER come from the germline V gene. For the CDR3, the DNA is TGCGCCAGCAGCCAAGGACTAGCGGGCGAAACCTACAATGAGCAGTTCTTC. Translation gives CASSQGLAGETYNEQFF.

This clone was observed a handful of times. The CDR3 loop reads CASSEPTQGGSYEQYF. For the CDR3, the DNA is TGTGCCAGCAGCGAGCCGACGCAGGGGGGGTCCTACGAGCAGTACTTC. The chain is built from TRBV7-9 and TRBJ2-7; tentatively, D is TRBD1 or TRBD2 (7 bases each). CDR1 is SEHNR, CDR2 FQNEAQ, per germline (reference sequence). The CDR3 length is 16 residues. Trimming pared 5 bases from V and 1 base from J, leaving 18 bases between.

This clone was found a few times. V gene TRBV29-1 combines with J gene TRBJ1-2; TRBD1 might be the D (6 bases). This CDR3 is 11 amino acids long. V was trimmed by 5 bases and J by 4 bases, leaving 8 bases between them. Germline V gives CDR1 SQVTM, CDR2 ANQGSEA. CDR3 sequence (DNA): TGCAGCGTTAAGGGGGGCTATGGCTACACCTTC. Encoded protein: CSVKGGYGYTF.

This clone was detected only a few times. The chain uses TRBV29-1 and TRBJ2-7, with 9 bases identical to TRBD2. Germline-derived CDR1 and CDR2 are SQVTM and ANQGSEA. V shed 2 bases, J shed 2 bases, and the junction held 4 bases outside the gene matches. The CDR3 is 14 amino acids. The CDR3 is CSVERLADTYEQYF. In DNA form, the CDR3 reads TGCAGCGTTGAAAGACTAGCGGATACCTACGAGCAGTACTTC.

The chain joins TRBV25-1 to TRBJ1-1, with 10 bases identical to TRBD1. The V segment lost 1 base and the J segment 3 bases; nucleotides outside the gene matches: 2. Germline CDR1 MGHDK, CDR2 SYGVNS. The CDR3 is 15 amino acids. CDR3 in DNA: TGTGCCAGCAGTGAATTTGGGACAGGGGACACTGAAGCTTTCTTT. Its translation is CASSEFGTGDTEAFF.

This chain connects TRBV4-1 to TRBJ2-5; D is perhaps TRBD1 (5 bases). Trimming shortened V by 4 bases and J by 2 bases, and 11 bases separated the two germline ends. This CDR3 contains 14 residues. Germline CDR1 is MGHRA and CDR2 is YSYEKL. CDR3 sequence reads: CASSPRQSQETQYF. The CDR3 DNA follows: TGCGCCAGCAGCCCCCGACAGAGTCAAGAGACCCAGTACTTC.

The rearrangement uses TRBV28 and TRBJ2-7, with D hard to call. The germline V gene has CDR1 MDHEN and CDR2 SYDVKM. The V end was cut by 4 bases, the J end by 12 bases, with 22 bases between. CDR3 length: 14 residues. As DNA, the CDR3 is TGTGCCAGCAGTTCCTGGCGCCGTGAACGGATTCTGTACTTC. Residues: CASSSWRRERILYF.

The chain has TRBV6-5 and TRBJ1-1; D is perhaps TRBD1 (6 bases). V shed 2 bases and J shed 5 bases, with 12 bases lying between them. The CDR3 is made up of 14 amino acids. Germline lookup yields CDR1 MNHEY and CDR2 SVGAGI. CDR3 in DNA: TGTGCCAGCAGTTACCAGGGGAGGGGAACTGAAGCTTTCTTT. Translated, it gives CASSYQGRGTEAFF.